This T cell receptor (beta chain) was obtained from a study of human T cells and chemical hapten exposure. General study findings and limits: Compared with pre-sensitization or healthy control sets, expanded TCRs clustered more.

TCRdb itself ran the RACE reads through MiXCR, one entry per CDR3 protein. The data hold about 120,000 distinct CDR3 sequences, with around an eighth observed a single time. Stated time point: pre-sensitization, week 0. The treatment was: therapeutic diphenylcyclopropenone sensitization with weekly scalp DPC. The V end was cut by 5 bases, the J end by 4 bases, with 12 bases between. The CDR3 totals 13 residues. Germline V gene data show CDR1 as MNHNY and CDR2 as SVGAGI (reference sequence). Comment on this clonotype: Its antigen is unknown.

Sequenced material: whole blood, taken in connection with sensitization to the hapten diphenylcyclopropenone (DPC). This TCR was recovered from a woman between 18 and 29 years old with alopecia areata. Some clones in this sample may be carry-over from other donors' samples. This chain joins TRBV6-6 and TRBJ2-7; no firm D call. CDR3 sequence (DNA): TGTGCCAGCAGTATGAATGACGGGTACGAGCAGTACTTC. Translated, it gives CASSMNDGYEQYF.